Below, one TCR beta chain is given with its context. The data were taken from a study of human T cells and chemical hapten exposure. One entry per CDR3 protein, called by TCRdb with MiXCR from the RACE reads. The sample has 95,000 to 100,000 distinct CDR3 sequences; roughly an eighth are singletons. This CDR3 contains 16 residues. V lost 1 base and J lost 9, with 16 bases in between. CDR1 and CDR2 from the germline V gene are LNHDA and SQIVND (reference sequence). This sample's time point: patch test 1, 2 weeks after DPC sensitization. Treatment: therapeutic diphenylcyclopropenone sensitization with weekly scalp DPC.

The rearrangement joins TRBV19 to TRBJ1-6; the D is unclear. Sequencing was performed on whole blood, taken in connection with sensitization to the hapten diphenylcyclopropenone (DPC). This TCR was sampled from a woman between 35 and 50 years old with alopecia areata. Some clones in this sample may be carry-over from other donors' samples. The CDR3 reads CASSIAARRDGSPLHF. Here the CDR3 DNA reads TGTGCCAGTAGTATAGCGGCCAGGCGCGATGGTTCACCCCTCCACTTT.